This TCR beta chain comes out of a study of beta chain features in type 1 diabetes. The isolated RNA, all of it, was reverse transcribed, so expressed TCRB transcripts were what got sequenced. Clones were read by immunoSEQ multiplex PCR, and TCRdb kept only the in-frame ones, dropping some. The sample includes about 620,000 clones, roughly 16% of them seen just once. Germline V lookup: CDR1 SNHLY, CDR2 FYNNEI. This CDR3 comprises 11 residues. Trimming cost V 5 bases and J 14 bases, with 13 bases left between them. The sequencing input was naive CD4+ T cells from blood. The genes are TRBV2 and TRBJ1-5; D possibly corresponds to TRBD1 (5 bases). This receptor was identified in a man in his late teens or twenties in good health. Written as DNA, the CDR3 is TGTGCCAGCAGTTCCCGGGACCACAAGCATTTT. As protein: CASSSRDHKHF.